The subject of this entry is one TCR beta chain. The antigen this receptor binds is unknown. Base qualities are not recorded, but no much larger clone differs from it by a single base. Reads for this sample came from an Illumina HiSeq 1500. TCRdb reprocessed the public reads (quality trimming at Q25 with fastp, clone calling with MiXCR) and kept in-frame beta chains. Each CDR3 protein appears once, grouped with its most common genes and DNA. Across this sample there are around 180,000 distinct CDR3 sequences, with around 20% seen only once. The top ten clones comprise about 2.9% of the sample. Trimming takes 5 bases from V and 12 bases from J, and the germline ends sit 17 bases apart. Its CDR3 holds 13 amino acids, cysteine through phenylalanine. Only CDR3 DNA is held: 39 bases, read in frame from base 1. Via the germline V gene, CDR1 is SGHVS and CDR2 FNYEAQ. The source of the sample is a study of T cell repertoires in cytomegalovirus infection (dated by TCRdb to between 2018 and 2021). Background for the entire study: The HLA type of each donor mattered for the analysis, because public TCR beta signatures pointed to carriage of CMV infection along with the matching HLA type.

Findings and caveats that apply to the study as a whole: The ex vivo response was dominated by HLA-C-restricted CMV-specific TCR beta clonotypes, and the single most frequent clonotype in two of eight donors was supplied by these HLA-C-restricted clonotypes. Cumulative frequency of public TCR beta family members discriminated carriers of CMV infection plus the relevant HLA type in this cohort and an independent approximately 350-donor cohort.

What was sequenced was PBMCs. The rearranged segments are TRBV7-6 and TRBJ2-1, with an unclear D gene assignment. The sequence came from a human donor in good health (CMV status not recorded). Some clones in this sample may be carry-over from other donors' samples. For the CDR3, the sequence is CASSPSGYWVQFF. The nucleotide sequence is given as TGTGCCAGCAGCCCGTCGGGCTATTGGGTGCAGTTCTTC.